This T cell receptor beta chain was sequenced in a study of breast tumors, draining lymph nodes, adjacent tissues. Points from the study as a whole: The lymph node origin of tumor T cells was framed as consistent with a hypothesis, not demonstrated.

Many counts were recorded for this clonotype. Its antigen is as yet unknown. TCRdb fed the multiplex PCR reads into MiXCR, producing one record per CDR3 protein. The sample holds about 47,000 distinct CDR3 sequences, roughly 23% seen once. The sequenced sample consisted of breast tumor tissue. The TCR comes from a female donor with breast cancer. Some clones in this sample may be carry-over from other donors' samples.

This chain's CDR3 is CASSVDSWADTQYF. The CDR3 nucleotides are TGTGCCAGCAGCGTAGATAGTTGGGCGGATACGCAGTATTTT. This chain links TRBV9 with TRBJ2-3, with unresolved D. The CDR3 loop spans 14 amino acids. In germline, CDR1 is SGDLS, CDR2 YYNGEE. Trimming cost V 0 bases and J 6 bases, with 11 bases left between them.